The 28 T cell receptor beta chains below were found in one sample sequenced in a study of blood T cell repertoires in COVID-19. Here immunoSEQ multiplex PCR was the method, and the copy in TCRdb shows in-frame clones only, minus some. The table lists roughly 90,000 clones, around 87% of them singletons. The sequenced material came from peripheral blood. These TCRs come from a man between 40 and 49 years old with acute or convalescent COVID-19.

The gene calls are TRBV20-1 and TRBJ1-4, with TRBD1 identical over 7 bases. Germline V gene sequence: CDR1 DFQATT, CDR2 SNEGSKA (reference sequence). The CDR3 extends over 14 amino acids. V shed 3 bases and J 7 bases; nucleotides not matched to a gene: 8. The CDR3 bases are TGCAGTGCTAGTCGACAGGGAATGGTTGAAAAACTGTTTTTT. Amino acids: CSASRQGMVEKLFF.

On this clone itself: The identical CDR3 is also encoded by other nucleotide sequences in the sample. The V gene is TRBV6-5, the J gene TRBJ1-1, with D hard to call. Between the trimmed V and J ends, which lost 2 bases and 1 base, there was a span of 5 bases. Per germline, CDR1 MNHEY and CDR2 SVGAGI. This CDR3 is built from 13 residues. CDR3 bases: TGTGCCAGCAGTTACGGCCGGAACACTGAAGCTTTCTTT. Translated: CASSYGRNTEAFF.

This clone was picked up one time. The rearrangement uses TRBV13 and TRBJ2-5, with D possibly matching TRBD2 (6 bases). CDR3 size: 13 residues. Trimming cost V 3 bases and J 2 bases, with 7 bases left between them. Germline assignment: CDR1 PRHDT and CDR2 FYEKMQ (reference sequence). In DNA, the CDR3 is TGTGCCAGCAGCTTGGGAGGTCAAGAGACCCAGTACTTC. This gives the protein CASSLGGQETQYF.

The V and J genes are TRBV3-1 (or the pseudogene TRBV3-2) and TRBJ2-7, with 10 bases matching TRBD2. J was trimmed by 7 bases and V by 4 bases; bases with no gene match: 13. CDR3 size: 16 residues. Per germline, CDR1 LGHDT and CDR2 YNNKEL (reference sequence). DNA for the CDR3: TGTGCCAGCAGCCGTCAGTTACTAGCGGGGTACAAGGAGCAGTACTTC. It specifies CASSRQLLAGYKEQYF.

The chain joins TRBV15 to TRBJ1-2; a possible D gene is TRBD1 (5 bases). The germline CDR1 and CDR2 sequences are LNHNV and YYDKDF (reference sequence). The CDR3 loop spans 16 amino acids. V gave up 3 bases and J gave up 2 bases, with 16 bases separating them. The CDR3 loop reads CATSRAPASGNYGYTF. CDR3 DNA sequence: TGTGCCACCAGCAGGGCCCCGGCCTCAGGGAACTATGGCTACACCTTC.

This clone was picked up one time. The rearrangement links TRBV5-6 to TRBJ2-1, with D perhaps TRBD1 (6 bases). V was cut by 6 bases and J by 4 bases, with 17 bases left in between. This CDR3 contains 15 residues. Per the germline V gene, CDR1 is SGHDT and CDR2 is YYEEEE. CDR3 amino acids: CASNSYGQTYNEQFF. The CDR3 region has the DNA TGTGCCAGCAACTCCTATGGACAGACGTACAATGAGCAGTTCTTC.

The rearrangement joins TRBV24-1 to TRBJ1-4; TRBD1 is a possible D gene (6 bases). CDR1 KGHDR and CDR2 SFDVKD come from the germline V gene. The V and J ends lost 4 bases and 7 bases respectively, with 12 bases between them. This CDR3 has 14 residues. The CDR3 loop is CATSDPRTAEKLFF. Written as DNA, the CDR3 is TGTGCCACCAGTGACCCCCGGACAGCTGAAAAACTGTTTTTT.

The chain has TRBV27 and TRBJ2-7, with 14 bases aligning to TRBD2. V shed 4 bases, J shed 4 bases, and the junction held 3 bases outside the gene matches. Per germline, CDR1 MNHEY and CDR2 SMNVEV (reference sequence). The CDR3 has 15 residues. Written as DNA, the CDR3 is TGTGCCAGCAGTTACCGACTAGCGGGAGGGTACGAGCAGTACTTC. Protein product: CASSYRLAGGYEQYF.

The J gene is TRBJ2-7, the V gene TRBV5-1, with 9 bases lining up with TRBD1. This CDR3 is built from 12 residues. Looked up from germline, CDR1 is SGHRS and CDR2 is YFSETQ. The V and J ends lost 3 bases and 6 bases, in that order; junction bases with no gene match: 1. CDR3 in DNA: TGCGCCAGCAGCTCGACAGGGGGCGAGCAGTACTTC. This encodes CASSSTGGEQYF.

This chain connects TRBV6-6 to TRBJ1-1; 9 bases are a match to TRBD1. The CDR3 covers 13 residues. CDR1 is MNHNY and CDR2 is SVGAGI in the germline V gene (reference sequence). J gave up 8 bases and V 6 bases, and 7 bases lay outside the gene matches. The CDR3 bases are TGTGCCAGCAGCCTACAGGGGGCTGGAGAAGCTTTCTTT. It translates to CASSLQGAGEAFF.

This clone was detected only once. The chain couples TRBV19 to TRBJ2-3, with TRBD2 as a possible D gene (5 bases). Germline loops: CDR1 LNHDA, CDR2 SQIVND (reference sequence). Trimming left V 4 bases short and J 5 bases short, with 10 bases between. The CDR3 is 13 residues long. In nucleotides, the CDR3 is TGTGCCAGTAGTACTAATGGGAGAGATACGCAGTATTTT. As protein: CASSTNGRDTQYF.

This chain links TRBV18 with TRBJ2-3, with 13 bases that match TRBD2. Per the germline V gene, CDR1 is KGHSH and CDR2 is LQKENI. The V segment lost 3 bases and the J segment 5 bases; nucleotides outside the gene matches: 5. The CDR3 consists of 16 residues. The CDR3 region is CASSPGLAGVEDTQYF. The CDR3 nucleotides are TGTGCCAGCTCACCTGGACTAGCGGGGGTGGAAGATACGCAGTATTTT. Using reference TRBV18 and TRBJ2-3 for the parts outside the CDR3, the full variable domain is NAGVMQNPRHLVRRRGQEARLRCSPMKGHSHVYWYRQLPEEGLKFMVYLQKENIIDESGMPKERFSAEFPKEGPSILRIQQVVRGDSAAYFCASSPGLAGVEDTQYFGPGTRLTVL.

The CDR3 spells CASIQGRDSGELFF. As DNA, the CDR3 is TGTGCCAGCATTCAGGGTCGTGACTCCGGGGAGCTGTTTTTT. This rearrangement joins TRBV6-6 to TRBJ2-2, with D possibly TRBD1 on 5 matching bases. The CDR3 is 14 residues long. V lost 7 bases and J 6 bases, leaving 15 bases between the germline ends. Germline V gene sequence: CDR1 MNHNY, CDR2 SVGAGI (reference sequence).

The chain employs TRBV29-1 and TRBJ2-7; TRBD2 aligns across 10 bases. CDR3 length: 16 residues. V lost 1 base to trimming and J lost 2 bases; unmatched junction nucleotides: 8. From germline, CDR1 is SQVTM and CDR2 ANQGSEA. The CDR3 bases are TGCAGCGTTGAAGGTCCAGGTCTAGCGGGAGCCTACGAGCAGTACTTC. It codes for CSVEGPGLAGAYEQYF.

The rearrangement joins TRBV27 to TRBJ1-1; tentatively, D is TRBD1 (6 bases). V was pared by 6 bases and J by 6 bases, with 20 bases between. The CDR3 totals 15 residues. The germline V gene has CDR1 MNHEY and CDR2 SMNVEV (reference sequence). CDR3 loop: CASSSGPGHTSEAFF. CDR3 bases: TGTGCCAGCAGCTCGGGGCCGGGACATACCTCTGAAGCTTTCTTT.

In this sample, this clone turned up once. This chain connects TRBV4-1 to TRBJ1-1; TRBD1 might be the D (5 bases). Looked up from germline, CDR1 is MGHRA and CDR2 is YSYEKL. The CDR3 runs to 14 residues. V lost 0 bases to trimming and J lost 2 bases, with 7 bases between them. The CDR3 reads CASSQEQVNTEAFF. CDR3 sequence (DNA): TGCGCCAGCAGCCAAGAACAGGTTAACACTGAAGCTTTCTTT.

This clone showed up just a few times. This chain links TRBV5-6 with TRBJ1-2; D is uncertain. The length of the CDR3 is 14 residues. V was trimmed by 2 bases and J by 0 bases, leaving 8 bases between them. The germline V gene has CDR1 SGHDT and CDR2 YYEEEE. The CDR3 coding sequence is TGTGCCAGCAGCTTCGCCCGGTCTAACTATGGCTACACCTTC. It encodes CASSFARSNYGYTF. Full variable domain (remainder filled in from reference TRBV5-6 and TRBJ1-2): DAGVTQSPTHLIKTRGQQVTLRCSPKSGHDTVSWYQQALGQGPQFIFQYYEEEERQRGNFPDRFSGHQFPNYSSELNVNALLLGDSALYLCASSFARSNYGYTFGSGTRLTVV.

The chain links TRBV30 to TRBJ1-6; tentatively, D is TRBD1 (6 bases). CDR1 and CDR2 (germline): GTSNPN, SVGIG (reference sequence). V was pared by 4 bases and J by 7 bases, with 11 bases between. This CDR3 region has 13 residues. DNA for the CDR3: TGTGCCTGGAATGACAGGTCAAATTCACCCCTCCACTTT. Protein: CAWNDRSNSPLHF.

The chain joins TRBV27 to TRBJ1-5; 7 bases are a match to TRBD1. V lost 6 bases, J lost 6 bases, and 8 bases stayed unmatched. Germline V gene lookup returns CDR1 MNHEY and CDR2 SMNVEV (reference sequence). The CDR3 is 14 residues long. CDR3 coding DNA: TGTGCCAGCAGCTCTGACAGGGCAGCTCAGCCCCAGCATTTT. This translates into CASSSDRAAQPQHF.

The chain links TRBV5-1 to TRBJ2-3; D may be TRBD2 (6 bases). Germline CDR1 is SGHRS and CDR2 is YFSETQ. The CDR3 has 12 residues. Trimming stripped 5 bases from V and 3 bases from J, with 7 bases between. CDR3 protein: CASRRETDTQYF. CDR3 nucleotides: TGCGCCAGCAGACGGGAGACAGATACGCAGTATTTT.

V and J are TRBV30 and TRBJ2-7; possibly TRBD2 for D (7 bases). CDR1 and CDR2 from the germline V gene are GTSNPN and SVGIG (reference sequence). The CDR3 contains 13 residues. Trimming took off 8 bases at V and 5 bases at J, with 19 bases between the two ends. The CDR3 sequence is CAINRGALHEQYF. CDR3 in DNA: TGTGCCATCAACCGGGGGGCTCTCCACGAGCAGTACTTC.

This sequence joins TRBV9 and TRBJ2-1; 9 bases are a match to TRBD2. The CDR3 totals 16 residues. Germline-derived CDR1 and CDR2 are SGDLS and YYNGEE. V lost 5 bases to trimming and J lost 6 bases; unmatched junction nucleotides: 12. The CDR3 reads CASSGRLAGGLNEQFF. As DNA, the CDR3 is TGTGCCAGCAGTGGGAGGTTGGCGGGGGGGCTCAATGAGCAGTTCTTC.

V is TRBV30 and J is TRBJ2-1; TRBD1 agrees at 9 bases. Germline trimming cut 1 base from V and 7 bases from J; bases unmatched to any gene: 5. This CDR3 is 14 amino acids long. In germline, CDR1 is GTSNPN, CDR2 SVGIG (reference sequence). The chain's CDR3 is CAWSAGTGSNEQFF. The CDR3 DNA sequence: TGTGCCTGGAGTGCCGGGACAGGGTCTAATGAGCAGTTCTTC. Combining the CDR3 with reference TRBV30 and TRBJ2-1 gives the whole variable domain SQTIHQWPATLVQPVGSPLSLECTVEGTSNPNLYWYRQAAGRGLQLLFYSVGIGQISSEVPQNLSASRPQDRQFILSSKKLLLSDSGFYLCAWSAGTGSNEQFFGPGTRLTVL.

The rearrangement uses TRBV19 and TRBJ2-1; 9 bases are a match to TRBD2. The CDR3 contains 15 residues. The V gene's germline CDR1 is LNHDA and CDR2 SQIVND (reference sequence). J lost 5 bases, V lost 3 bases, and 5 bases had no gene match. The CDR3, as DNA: TGTGCCAGTAGTATTAGCGGGGGAGGTCACAATGAGCAGTTCTTC. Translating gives CASSISGGGHNEQFF.

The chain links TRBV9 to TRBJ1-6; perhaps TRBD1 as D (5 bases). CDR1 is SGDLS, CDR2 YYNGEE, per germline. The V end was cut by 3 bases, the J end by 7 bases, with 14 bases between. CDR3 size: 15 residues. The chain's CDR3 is CASSAYIGGNSPLHF. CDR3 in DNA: TGTGCCAGCAGCGCTTACATCGGGGGAAATTCACCCCTCCACTTT.

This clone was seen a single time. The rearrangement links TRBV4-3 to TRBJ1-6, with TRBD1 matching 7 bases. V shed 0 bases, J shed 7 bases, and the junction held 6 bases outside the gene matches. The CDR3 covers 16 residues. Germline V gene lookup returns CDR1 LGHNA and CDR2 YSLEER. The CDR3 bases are TGCGCCAGCAGCCAAGAGGAGGGGACAGCAAATTCACCCCTCCACTTT. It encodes CASSQEEGTANSPLHF.

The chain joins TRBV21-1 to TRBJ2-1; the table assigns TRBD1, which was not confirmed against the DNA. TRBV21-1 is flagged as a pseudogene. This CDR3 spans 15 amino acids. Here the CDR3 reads CASSKVRDRGNEQFF. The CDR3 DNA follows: TGTGCCAGCAGCAAAGTAAGGGACAGGGGGAATGAGCAGTTCTTC.

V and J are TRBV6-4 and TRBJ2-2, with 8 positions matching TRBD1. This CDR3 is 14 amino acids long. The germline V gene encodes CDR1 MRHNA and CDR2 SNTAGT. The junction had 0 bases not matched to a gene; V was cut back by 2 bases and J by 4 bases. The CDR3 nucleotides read TGTGCCAGCAGTGACGGACAGGGCACCGGGGAGCTGTTTTTT. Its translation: CASSDGQGTGELFF.